One sample yielded the 29 T cell receptor beta chains listed below, sequenced in a study of cytomegalovirus exposure and HLA in healthy donors. Amplification used 60 Vbeta primers and 13 Jbeta primers. Repertoires were generated with immunoSEQ multiplex PCR, while TCRdb's copy carries only in-frame clones and drops some. Here the sample spans 150,000 or so clones, 80% being singletons. The sample comprised PBMCs. The receptors shown here come from a woman in her thirties or forties in good health and CMV-seropositive.

As DNA, the CDR3 is TGTGCCAGCAGCTTATTACGAGCGGGAGATAATGAGCAGTTCTTC. Its translation: CASSLLRAGDNEQFF. V gene TRBV11-2 combines with J gene TRBJ2-1, with TRBD2 matching over 8 bases. The CDR3 sequence is 15 residues long. The V and J ends lost 2 bases and 7 bases, in that order; junction bases with no gene match: 7. Germline CDR1 SGHAT, CDR2 FQNNGV.

The chain joins TRBV9 to TRBJ1-2; the match to TRBD1 covers 7 bases. The CDR3 is 17 amino acids. V dropped 4 bases and J dropped 0; count of bases not matched to a gene: 12. Germline CDR1 reads SGDLS; CDR2 reads YYNGEE. In nucleotides, the CDR3 is TGTGCCAGCAGCACCAACCGACAGGGCCAAGCTAACTATGGCTACACCTTC. Translation: CASSTNRQGQANYGYTF.

The chain joins TRBV5-4 to TRBJ2-5; TRBD2 agrees at 10 bases. Unmatched junction bases numbered 7, after V lost 0 bases and J lost 5 bases. The CDR3 runs 16 residues. CDR1 SGHNT and CDR2 YYREEE come from the germline V gene (reference sequence). CDR3 residues: CASSLGIAGGQETQYF. The CDR3, as DNA: TGTGCCAGCAGCTTGGGAATAGCGGGAGGACAGGAGACCCAGTACTTC.

The chain links TRBV7-2 to TRBJ1-1; tentatively, D is TRBD1 (6 bases). V was pared by 4 bases and J by 5 bases, with 17 bases between. The germline gives CDR1 SGHTA, CDR2 FQGNSA. The CDR3 extends over 15 amino acids. The DNA for the CDR3 is TGTGCCAGCAGCTCGGACTTAGGGGGGGCTACTGAAGCTTTCTTT. Protein product: CASSSDLGGATEAFF.

This clone turned up a few times. The junction differs from germline at one of its ends, possibly a read error. V gene TRBV7-9 combines with J gene TRBJ2-7; D gene ambiguous. The germline V gene encodes CDR1 SEHNR and CDR2 FQNEAQ (reference sequence). The CDR3 is made up of 12 amino acids. CDR3 sequence reads: CSSSPSRDEQYF. The CDR3 DNA reads as TGTTCCAGCAGCCCCTCCCGGGACGAGCAGTACTTC.

This clone was seen just once. V is TRBV30 and J is TRBJ1-5; D might be TRBD1 (5 bases). The CDR3 is made up of 13 amino acids. CDR1 and CDR2 from the germline V gene are GTSNPN and SVGIG (reference sequence). The ends were cut back, 6 bases at V and 4 bases at J, with 13 bases in the middle. The CDR3 sequence: CACSPEGNQPQHF. CDR3 DNA sequence: TGTGCCTGCTCACCGGAGGGGAATCAGCCCCAGCATTTT.

This sequence joins TRBV5-6 and TRBJ2-5; the match to TRBD1 covers 8 bases. The DNA end is a closer match to TRBJ2-7, so the J assignment may be wrong. The CDR3 contains 14 residues. Per germline, CDR1 SGHDT and CDR2 YYEEEE. The CDR3 here is CASSFTGGRNEQYF. Here the CDR3 DNA reads TGTGCCAGCAGCTTTACAGGGGGTAGGAACGAGCAGTACTTC.

This clone has a handful of counts. This chain uses TRBV27 with TRBJ2-2, with 8 bases that match TRBD1. The CDR3 length is 14 residues. V shed 6 bases, J shed 6 bases, and the junction held 6 bases outside the gene matches. Per germline, CDR1 MNHEY and CDR2 SMNVEV (reference sequence). The CDR3 nucleotides are TGTGCCAGCAGATTAAGACAGGGGCCCGGGGAGCTGTTTTTT. It yields the protein CASRLRQGPGELFF.

This clone was recorded once. The J gene is TRBJ1-2, the V gene TRBV4-1; 12 bases map to TRBD1. The length of the CDR3 is 17 residues. Trimming cost V 0 bases and J 7 bases; bases outside gene matches: 9. Germline loops: CDR1 MGHRA, CDR2 YSYEKL. The CDR3 DNA is TGCGCCAGCAGCCAAGAAGGTTGGGGACAGGGGGCTGGTGGCTACACCTTC. Translation: CASSQEGWGQGAGGYTF.

This chain connects TRBV7-8 to TRBJ2-7; D gene ambiguous. V was clipped by 5 bases and J by 5 bases, with 16 bases between them. The germline V gene has CDR1 SGHVS and CDR2 FQNEAQ. The CDR3 spans 14 residues. CDR3 in amino acids: CASSPRLRSDEQYF. The CDR3 DNA sequence: TGTGCCAGCAGCCCCCGGTTACGGAGCGACGAGCAGTACTTC.

The genes are TRBV27 and TRBJ2-1; 10 nucleotides agree with TRBD2. Germline lookup yields CDR1 MNHEY and CDR2 SMNVEV (reference sequence). Unmatched junction bases numbered 1, after V lost 4 bases and J lost 4 bases. The CDR3 has 14 amino acids. CDR3 DNA sequence: TGTGCCAGCAGTTGGACTAGCGGTTACAATGAGCAGTTCTTC. Translating it yields CASSWTSGYNEQFF.

The V call is TRBV11-2, the J call TRBJ2-1; no clear D gene. The CDR3 loop spans 15 amino acids. Germline assignment: CDR1 SGHAT and CDR2 FQNNGV. V was shortened by 1 base and J by 3 bases, with 10 bases between the two germline ends. CDR3 sequence (DNA): TGTGCCAGCAGCTTAGCGAGCTCCCTCTACAATGAGCAGTTCTTC. It codes for CASSLASSLYNEQFF.

This chain links TRBV29-1 with TRBJ2-7; 12 bases match TRBD1. The V segment lost 6 bases and the J segment 5 bases; nucleotides outside the gene matches: 8. CDR1 and CDR2 (germline): SQVTM, ANQGSEA. The CDR3 has 14 amino acids. The CDR3 nucleotides read TGCAGCGTGGAGACCGGGACAGGGGGCGACGAGCAGTACTTC. This sequence encodes CSVETGTGGDEQYF.

The gene calls are TRBV11-3 and TRBJ1-2; TRBD1 matches 8 bases. CDR3 length equals 15 residues. Losses at the gene ends were 0 bases for V and 6 bases for J; bases not matched to a gene: 6. Germline CDR1 SGHNT, CDR2 YENEEA. CDR3 protein: CASSLDPRQGNGYTF. In nucleotides, the CDR3 is TGTGCCAGCAGCTTAGATCCTCGACAGGGGAATGGCTACACCTTC.

The V gene is TRBV9, the J gene TRBJ1-2; TRBD1 aligns across 10 bases. CDR1 is SGDLS, CDR2 YYNGEE, per germline. The CDR3 covers 15 residues. Trimming removed 6 bases from V and 6 bases from J; junction bases left unmatched: 11. Here the CDR3 reads CASTLGQGNSDGYTF. CDR3 nucleotides: TGTGCCAGCACCCTGGGACAGGGGAATTCGGATGGCTACACCTTC.

V gene TRBV11-2 combines with J gene TRBJ2-7, with 7 positions matching TRBD1. Germline V gene data show CDR1 as SGHAT and CDR2 as FQNNGV. The CDR3 sequence is 16 residues long. With 7 bases clipped from V and 7 bases from J, the junction kept 19 bases outside the gene matches. CDR3: CASTKGAGVGFREQYF. For the CDR3, the DNA is TGTGCCAGCACCAAGGGGGCAGGGGTTGGCTTCAGAGAGCAGTACTTC.

The chain employs TRBV10-1 and TRBJ2-5, with 7 bases identical to TRBD1. The length of the CDR3 is 16 residues. Germline V CDR1 and CDR2: WNHNN, SYGVQD (reference sequence). The V and J ends lost 5 bases and 2 bases, in that order; junction bases with no gene match: 11. This CDR3 reads CASSSTTGDRQETQYF. CDR3 nucleotides: TGCGCCAGCAGTTCTACCACAGGGGATCGGCAAGAGACCCAGTACTTC.

The chain joins TRBV27 to TRBJ1-1, with 7 bases fitting TRBD1. Trimming cost V 5 bases and J 4 bases; bases outside gene matches: 7. This CDR3 has 14 amino acids. Germline assignment: CDR1 MNHEY and CDR2 SMNVEV (reference sequence). CDR3 sequence reads: CASSSGTVVTEAFF. In DNA form, the CDR3 reads TGTGCCAGCAGTAGTGGGACAGTGGTCACTGAAGCTTTCTTT.

The CDR3 here is CASSSGGTEGYEQYF. Written as DNA, the CDR3 is TGTGCCAGCAGCTCCGGAGGGACCGAGGGGTACGAGCAGTACTTC. The rearrangement links TRBV2 to TRBJ2-7; weak D call: TRBD2 (6 bases). Trimming took 6 bases from V and 4 from J, leaving 19 bases between them. The CDR3 contains 15 residues. Germline V CDR1 and CDR2: SNHLY, FYNNEI.

This chain uses TRBV27 with TRBJ1-2; 8 nucleotides agree with TRBD1. The germline V gene has CDR1 MNHEY and CDR2 SMNVEV (reference sequence). V was clipped by 6 bases and J by 6 bases; unmatched bases: 12. The CDR3 has 15 residues. This chain's CDR3 is CASRREQGEWNGYTF. In DNA, the CDR3 is TGTGCCAGCAGACGCGAACAGGGGGAATGGAATGGCTACACCTTC.

The chain has TRBV7-3 and TRBJ2-3; weak D call: TRBD2 (5 bases). Germline-derived CDR1 and CDR2 are SGHTA and FQGTGA. V lost 2 bases, J lost 6 bases, and 12 bases lay in between. This CDR3 has 14 amino acids. The CDR3, as DNA: TGTGCCAGCAGCTTATACCGCTCGGGGGATACGCAGTATTTT. Translation: CASSLYRSGDTQYF.

The CDR3: CASSRDRVSGANVLTF. CDR3 coding DNA: TGCGCCAGCAGCCGGGACAGGGTGTCTGGGGCCAACGTCCTGACTTTC. The chain carries TRBV5-1 and TRBJ2-6, with TRBD1 matching 9 bases. Per germline, CDR1 SGHRS and CDR2 YFSETQ. The CDR3 is made up of 16 amino acids. Trimming cost V 4 bases and J 1 base; bases outside gene matches: 3.

The rearrangement joins TRBV5-1 to TRBJ2-7; a possible D gene is TRBD2 (6 bases). The V gene's germline CDR1 is SGHRS and CDR2 YFSETQ. Trimming pared 6 bases from V and 0 bases from J, leaving 13 bases between. This CDR3 contains 14 residues. This CDR3 reads CASTTTGVSYEQYF. The CDR3 region has the DNA TGCGCCAGCACTACGACGGGGGTCTCCTACGAGCAGTACTTC. The whole variable domain, remainder taken from reference TRBV5-1 and TRBJ2-7, is KAGVTQTPRYLIKTRGQQVTLSCSPISGHRSVSWYQQTPGQGLQFLFEYFSETQRNKGNFPGRFSGRQFSNSRSEMNVSTLELGDSALYLCASTTTGVSYEQYFGPGTRLTVT.

The V and J genes are TRBV19 and TRBJ2-7, with 8 bases that match TRBD2. This CDR3 comprises 15 residues. V lost 9 bases, J lost 5 bases, and 15 bases stayed unmatched. Germline V gene lookup returns CDR1 LNHDA and CDR2 SQIVND (reference sequence). CDR3 nucleotides: TGTGCCAGAATAGCGGGGAATAAGGGGTCCCACGAGCAGTACTTC. It is translated as CARIAGNKGSHEQYF.

The chain links TRBV7-3 to TRBJ2-3; 8 bases fit TRBD2. Germline CDR1 reads SGHTA; CDR2 reads FQGTGA. The CDR3 is 15 residues long. V gave up 3 bases and J gave up 2 bases; unmatched junction bases: 4. For the CDR3, the DNA is TGTGCCAGCAGCTTCGGGGGGGGTTCCACAGATACGCAGTATTTT. This sequence encodes CASSFGGGSTDTQYF.

The chain combines TRBV5-1 with TRBJ2-5; 14 bases are a match to TRBD2. The CDR3 extends over 15 amino acids. The trim removed 4 bases at V and 5 bases at J, leaving 4 bases unmatched. The germline gives CDR1 SGHRS, CDR2 YFSETQ. The CDR3 nucleotides are TGCGCCAGCAGCACGGGACTAGCGGGAGACGAGACCCAGTACTTC. Translation: CASSTGLAGDETQYF.

The chain combines TRBV7-3 with TRBJ1-2; 10 bases align to TRBD1. The CDR3 is made up of 15 amino acids. Germline values: CDR1 SGHTA, CDR2 FQGTGA. After removal of 5 bases from V and 6 bases from J, the junction contained 9 bases not matched to a gene. The CDR3 sequence is CASSITPGQGNGYTF. CDR3 DNA: TGTGCCAGCAGCATTACCCCGGGACAGGGGAATGGCTACACCTTC.

The chain combines TRBV5-5 with TRBJ2-5, with 8 bases aligning to TRBD2. Losses at the gene ends were 4 bases for V and 4 bases for J; bases not matched to a gene: 21. This CDR3 is built from 19 residues. Germline CDR1 reads SGHKS; CDR2 reads YYEKEE (reference sequence). Here the CDR3 DNA reads TGTGCCAGCAGCCCCCGGTTTAGCGGGATCGGGGTAGCTGGAGAGACCCAGTACTTC. This codes for CASSPRFSGIGVAGETQYF.

The V call is TRBV7-9, the J call TRBJ1-1; D is uncertain. Trimming stripped 4 bases from V and 9 bases from J, with 12 bases between. Germline V gene sequence: CDR1 SEHNR, CDR2 FQNEAQ (reference sequence). This CDR3 has 12 residues. The CDR3 spells CASSSLDYKAFF. The CDR3 region has the DNA TGTGCCAGCAGCTCTCTGGACTACAAAGCTTTCTTT.